This TCR beta chain stems from a study of T cell repertoires in cytomegalovirus infection. TCRdb passed the reads through MiXCR, listing each CDR3 protein once. The sample includes roughly 720,000 distinct CDR3 sequences, about 40% of them seen just once. This CDR3 contains 14 residues. The ends lost 3 bases at V and 4 bases at J; junction bases unmatched: 6. The V gene is TRBV23-1, the J gene TRBJ2-7; TRBD1 matches 7 bases. TRBV23-1 is marked as an open reading frame, function uncertain. What was sequenced was PBMCs. This receptor was identified in a human donor in good health (CMV status not recorded). Some clones in this sample may be carry-over from other donors' samples. CDR3 sequence: CASSHTGEEYEQYF. CDR3 sequence (DNA): TGCGCCAGCAGTCATACAGGGGAAGAGTACGAGCAGTACTTC.